A single sample gave rise to the 32 T cell receptor beta chains below, sequenced in a study of technical replicates of blood from a handful of donors. Sequenced by immunoSEQ multiplex PCR; TCRdb stores in-frame clones only, minus some. Of just over 60,000 clones in the sample, 70% to 90% were seen once. The sequenced sample consisted of PBMCs. These receptors all come from a human donor in good health. Some clones in this sample may be carry-over from other donors' samples.

This clone turned up a few times. V is TRBV4-1 and J is TRBJ2-7; no reliable D call. The V gene's germline CDR1 is MGHRA and CDR2 YSYEKL. V lost 1 base, J lost 1 base, and 8 bases lay in between. CDR3 length equals 14 residues. CDR3 residues: CASSQGGLSYEQYF. CDR3 DNA: TGCGCCAGCAGCCAAGGTGGCCTGTCCTACGAGCAGTACTTC.

This rearrangement joins TRBV14 to TRBJ2-1; D is possibly TRBD1 (6 bases). Germline lookup yields CDR1 SGHDN and CDR2 FVKESK. The CDR3 loop spans 13 amino acids. The V and J ends lost 3 bases and 8 bases respectively, with 11 bases between them. CDR3 nucleotides: TGTGCCAGCAGCCACCCTTCAGGGGATGAGCAGTTCTTC. Translated: CASSHPSGDEQFF.

The CDR3 reads CASSLAGTGGYEQYF. CDR3 coding DNA: TGTGCCAGCAGCTTAGCTGGGACGGGGGGGTACGAGCAGTACTTC. The V call is TRBV7-9, the J call TRBJ2-7, with 8 bases lining up with TRBD2. Trimming took 0 bases from V and 4 from J; bases not matched to a gene: 5. The CDR3 spans 15 residues. Germline V gene sequence: CDR1 SEHNR, CDR2 FQNEAQ (reference sequence).

This chain connects TRBV30 to TRBJ1-3; D is undetermined. Trimming took 2 bases from V and 4 from J, leaving 6 bases between them. Germline values: CDR1 GTSNPN, CDR2 SVGIG (reference sequence). This CDR3 region has 12 residues. CDR3 residues: CAWSWRGNTIYF. The CDR3 DNA sequence: TGTGCCTGGAGTTGGAGAGGAAACACCATATATTTT.

The chain is built from TRBV2 and TRBJ1-5, with 8 bases lining up with TRBD1. The CDR3 consists of 15 residues. Trimming at V came to 6 bases and at J to 0 bases, leaving 4 bases not matched to a gene. In germline, CDR1 is SNHLY, CDR2 FYNNEI. CDR3 region: CASRGTGYSNQPQHF. CDR3 in DNA: TGTGCCAGCAGGGGGACAGGATATAGCAATCAGCCCCAGCATTTT.

The J gene is TRBJ2-7, the V gene TRBV19, with TRBD2 identical over 8 bases. Germline CDR1 LNHDA, CDR2 SQIVND (reference sequence). This CDR3 region has 15 residues. The ends lost 5 bases at V and 4 bases at J; junction bases unmatched: 10. The CDR3 sequence is CASSPVGGGAYEQYF. CDR3 nucleotide sequence: TGTGCCAGTAGTCCAGTCGGGGGGGGCGCTTACGAGCAGTACTTC.

The chain recombines TRBV9 with TRBJ2-7; D may be TRBD2 (5 bases). This CDR3 contains 14 residues. CDR1 SGDLS and CDR2 YYNGEE come from the germline V gene. V gave up 6 bases and J gave up 3 bases, with 16 bases separating them. Written as DNA, the CDR3 is TGTGCCAGCATACTCAAGCGGATGTACTACGAGCAGTACTTC. Its translation is CASILKRMYYEQYF. Full variable domain (missing parts from reference TRBV9 and TRBJ2-7): DSGVTQTPKHLITATGQRVTLRCSPRSGDLSVYWYQQSLDQGLQFLIQYYNGEERAKGNILERFSAQQFPDLHSELNLSSLELGDSALYFCASILKRMYYEQYFGPGTRLTVT.

This CDR3 is CASSIFVSGGGTEAFF. The CDR3 nucleotides read TGTGCCAGTAGTATCTTCGTCAGTGGGGGAGGCACTGAAGCTTTCTTT. The chain recombines TRBV19 with TRBJ1-1, with D possibly TRBD1 on 5 matching bases. There are 16 residues in the CDR3. Germline CDR1 is LNHDA and CDR2 is SQIVND (reference sequence). Trimming pared 3 bases from V and 4 bases from J, leaving 18 bases between.

The chain uses TRBV9 and TRBJ2-2; 7 nucleotides line up with TRBD2. V was pared by 4 bases and J by 7 bases, with 22 bases of the junction left unmatched. Germline-derived CDR1 and CDR2 are SGDLS and YYNGEE. The CDR3 consists of 19 residues. CDR3 bases: TGTGCCAGCAGCCCCACCTTAGCAGGAGGGAGGGGACGGGACGGGGAGCTGTTTTTT. Translation: CASSPTLAGGRGRDGELFF. Combining the CDR3 with reference TRBV9 and TRBJ2-2 gives the whole variable domain DSGVTQTPKHLITATGQRVTLRCSPRSGDLSVYWYQQSLDQGLQFLIQYYNGEERAKGNILERFSAQQFPDLHSELNLSSLELGDSALYFCASSPTLAGGRGRDGELFFGEGSRLTVL.

The V call is TRBV4-1, the J call TRBJ2-7; a weak D match, TRBD2 (5 bases). The V and J ends lost 3 bases and 5 bases respectively, with 11 bases between them. Germline CDR1 and CDR2: MGHRA and YSYEKL. This CDR3 comprises 13 residues. CDR3 sequence (DNA): TGCGCCAGCAGCCATTCACTAGTTAACGAGCAGTACTTC. Its translation is CASSHSLVNEQYF.

The chain has TRBV7-9 and TRBJ1-1, with 8 bases that match TRBD1. Trimming at V came to 5 bases and at J to 4 bases, leaving 9 bases not matched to a gene. Germline V gene lookup returns CDR1 SEHNR and CDR2 FQNEAQ (reference sequence). This CDR3 is built from 15 residues. The CDR3 region has the DNA TGTGCCAGCAGCCTTTTGCAGGGGGCGGGCACTGAAGCTTTCTTT. Amino acid sequence: CASSLLQGAGTEAFF.

This chain links TRBV14 with TRBJ1-2, with D hard to call. Trimming left V 4 bases short and J 3 bases short, with 6 bases between. Germline CDR1 is SGHDN and CDR2 is FVKESK. The CDR3 is 12 amino acids. This chain's CDR3 is CASSRTHYGYTF. CDR3 sequence (DNA): TGTGCCAGCAGCCGGACTCACTATGGCTACACCTTC.

CDR3 in amino acids: CAWAGTESSPLHF. CDR3 DNA: TGTGCCTGGGCGGGCACGGAGAGTTCACCCCTCCACTTT. V usage is TRBV30 and J usage is TRBJ1-6; D is unclear. CDR3 size: 13 residues. CDR1 and CDR2 from the germline V gene are GTSNPN and SVGIG (reference sequence). The V and J ends lost 5 bases and 9 bases respectively, with 14 bases between them.

V and J are TRBV4-2 and TRBJ2-7; 9 nucleotides line up with TRBD2. The CDR3 is 16 residues long. Germline V lookup: CDR1 LGHNA, CDR2 YNFKEQ. Trimming cost V 0 bases and J 3 bases; bases outside gene matches: 6. The CDR3 reads CASSQDRAGGLYEQYF. CDR3 coding DNA: TGTGCCAGCAGCCAAGATCGAGCGGGGGGCCTCTACGAGCAGTACTTC.

The chain joins TRBV11-3 to TRBJ2-1, with D possibly TRBD1 on 5 matching bases. Per germline, CDR1 SGHNT and CDR2 YENEEA. The germline V and J ends were trimmed by 2 bases and 4 bases, with 6 bases remaining between them. This CDR3 region has 13 residues. The CDR3 region is CASSLNRYNEQFF. The CDR3 DNA follows: TGTGCCAGCAGCTTAAACAGGTACAATGAGCAGTTCTTC.

This chain joins TRBV4-3 and TRBJ1-1, with a weak D call TRBD1 (6 bases). Trimming stripped 0 bases from V and 12 bases from J, with 17 bases between. From germline, CDR1 is LGHNA and CDR2 YSLEER. The CDR3 covers 14 residues. Here the CDR3 DNA reads TGCGCCAGCAGCCAAGATAGGGGGGGCGCAACTACTTTCTTT. This codes for CASSQDRGGATTFF.

V is TRBV7-9 and J is TRBJ1-1; 8 bases are shared with TRBD1. CDR3 length: 15 amino acids. Germline values: CDR1 SEHNR, CDR2 FQNEAQ (reference sequence). J lost 4 bases, V lost 1 base, and 5 bases had no gene match. DNA of the CDR3: TGTGCCAGCAGCTTAGGAGCGGGACAGGCCACTGAAGCTTTCTTT. Translated, it gives CASSLGAGQATEAFF.

As for this clone: Other DNA sequences in the same sample also yield this CDR3. This chain connects TRBV6-1 to TRBJ1-1, with D hard to call. The V and J ends lost 6 bases and 2 bases respectively, with 10 bases between them. This CDR3 has 13 amino acids. Germline assignment: CDR1 MNHNS and CDR2 SASEGT. The CDR3 DNA reads TGTGCCAGCAGCCGGACTGCTAACACTGAAGCTTTCTTT. It encodes CASSRTANTEAFF.

This chain joins TRBV4-1 and TRBJ2-7, with TRBD2 matching over 8 bases. CDR1 and CDR2 from the germline V gene are MGHRA and YSYEKL. The CDR3 consists of 17 residues. With V trimmed by 0 bases and J by 1 base, 8 bases remained unmatched. The CDR3 is CASSQDLRGGYSYEQYF. CDR3 nucleotide sequence: TGCGCCAGCAGCCAAGATTTACGGGGGGGGTATTCCTACGAGCAGTACTTC.

The chain links TRBV19 to TRBJ2-3; TRBD1 might be the D (6 bases). CDR3 size: 15 residues. The V end lost 8 bases, the J end lost 2 bases, and 17 bases lay between the germline ends. Per the germline V gene, CDR1 is LNHDA and CDR2 is SQIVND (reference sequence). The CDR3: CASSQGRGHTDTQYF. CDR3 sequence (DNA): TGTGCCAGTTCTCAGGGACGGGGACACACAGATACGCAGTATTTT.

The rearrangement links TRBV7-2 to TRBJ1-3, with D unresolved. This CDR3 spans 15 amino acids. The germline V gene has CDR1 SGHTA and CDR2 FQGNSA. V dropped 1 base and J dropped 0 bases, with 7 bases sitting between them. Written as DNA, the CDR3 is TGTGCCAGCAGCTTAGTCCCAGTCTCTGGAAACACCATATATTTT. Protein: CASSLVPVSGNTIYF.

The rearrangement links TRBV7-8 to TRBJ2-7; a possible D gene is TRBD2 (6 bases). CDR1 is SGHVS and CDR2 is FQNEAQ in the germline V gene. The V end lost 3 bases, the J end lost 0 bases, and 9 bases lay between the germline ends. This CDR3 comprises 14 residues. The CDR3 region is CASSFGTYSYEQYF. The CDR3 coding sequence is TGTGCCAGCAGCTTCGGGACTTACTCCTACGAGCAGTACTTC.

The genes are TRBV7-3 and TRBJ2-1; 11 bases align to TRBD2. V was pared by 3 bases and J by 5 bases, with 3 bases of the junction left unmatched. Germline V gene lookup returns CDR1 SGHTA and CDR2 FQGTGA. This CDR3 region has 15 residues. The chain's CDR3 is CASSFLAGGNNEQFF. The DNA for the CDR3 is TGTGCCAGCAGCTTCCTAGCGGGGGGAAACAATGAGCAGTTCTTC. The full variable domain, in which reference TRBV7-3 and TRBJ2-1 provide the parts outside the CDR3, is GAGVSQTPSNKVTEKGKYVELRCDPISGHTALYWYRQSLGQGPEFLIYFQGTGAADDSGLPNDRFFAVRPEGSVSTLKIQRTERGDSAVYLCASSFLAGGNNEQFFGPGTRLTVL.

This rearrangement joins TRBV7-9 to TRBJ2-6; perhaps TRBD2 as D (6 bases). Germline CDR1 and CDR2: SEHNR and FQNEAQ (reference sequence). This CDR3 has 18 amino acids. V was pared by 0 bases and J by 2 bases, with 14 bases between. CDR3 coding DNA: TGTGCCAGCAGCTTAGCGGCGCAGGGACTTACTGGGGCCAACGTCCTGACTTTC. Its translation is CASSLAAQGLTGANVLTF.

This clone was observed a handful of times. This rearrangement joins TRBV20-1 to TRBJ2-5, with D unresolved. Germline values: CDR1 DFQATT, CDR2 SNEGSKA (reference sequence). The length of the CDR3 is 11 residues. The V end lost 2 bases, the J end lost 6 bases, and 7 bases lay between the germline ends. The CDR3 here is CSARIQKTQYF. CDR3 sequence (DNA): TGCAGTGCTAGAATTCAAAAGACCCAGTACTTC.

The J gene is TRBJ1-4, the V gene TRBV5-6, with D tentatively TRBD1 (5 bases). The germline V and J ends were trimmed by 6 bases and 11 bases, with 20 bases remaining between them. Germline-derived CDR1 and CDR2 are SGHDT and YYEEEE. The CDR3 is made up of 14 amino acids. This chain's CDR3 is CASTANPRVGKLFF. CDR3 nucleotides: TGTGCCAGCACCGCTAATCCCAGGGTGGGGAAACTGTTTTTT.

This clone was picked up one time. The chain combines TRBV29-1 with TRBJ2-1; 8 bases are shared with TRBD1. The CDR3 is 14 amino acids. Germline V gives CDR1 SQVTM, CDR2 ANQGSEA. The J segment lost 3 bases and the V segment lost 6 bases, leaving 7 bases of the junction unmatched. The CDR3 coding sequence is TGCAGCGTCTTCCGGACAGGGATCTACAATGAGCAGTTCTTC. Protein: CSVFRTGIYNEQFF.

The rearrangement joins TRBV5-8 to TRBJ2-5, with 9 bases aligning to TRBD2. In germline, CDR1 is SGHTS, CDR2 YDEGEE. The CDR3 is 16 residues long. V shed 2 bases, J shed 3 bases, and the junction held 8 bases outside the gene matches. The CDR3 sequence is CASSLGSGGLKETQYF. CDR3 sequence (DNA): TGTGCCAGCAGCTTAGGTAGCGGGGGCCTGAAAGAGACCCAGTACTTC.

This clone has just a few counts. This chain connects TRBV7-2 to TRBJ1-3; D is perhaps TRBD1 (6 bases). The CDR3 loop spans 18 amino acids. V gave up 1 base and J gave up 1 base, with 17 bases separating them. Germline CDR1 and CDR2: SGHTA and FQGNSA. The CDR3 coding sequence is TGTGCCAGCAGCTTAGAAAGCATGGCAGGGGCTTCTGGAAACACCATATATTTT. It translates to CASSLESMAGASGNTIYF. The variable domain in full, completed from reference TRBV7-2 and TRBJ1-3, reads GAGVSQSPSNKVTEKGKDVELRCDPISGHTALYWYRQSLGQGLEFLIYFQGNSAPDKSGLPSDRFSAERTGGSVSTLTIQRTQQEDSAVYLCASSLESMAGASGNTIYFGEGSWLTVV.

V is TRBV11-2 and J is TRBJ1-3; 7 nucleotides align to TRBD1. The CDR3 spans 17 residues. After removal of 5 bases from V and 0 bases from J, the junction contained 10 bases not matched to a gene. The germline CDR1 and CDR2 sequences are SGHAT and FQNNGV. The CDR3 DNA reads TGTGCCAGCAGCACCCATCTGGGACAGAGCTCTGGAAACACCATATATTTT. Its protein is CASSTHLGQSSGNTIYF.

The chain has TRBV6-5 and TRBJ2-5; 7 positions match TRBD1. Germline V gene lookup returns CDR1 MNHEY and CDR2 SVGAGI. This CDR3 has 14 residues. V was pared by 5 bases and J by 7 bases, with 10 bases of the junction left unmatched. The CDR3 sequence is CASSSKGGSGTQYF. CDR3 coding DNA: TGTGCCAGCAGTAGCAAAGGGGGCTCGGGGACCCAGTACTTC.

The rearrangement joins TRBV7-9 to TRBJ1-2, with a possible D match to TRBD1 (5 bases). The V gene's germline CDR1 is SEHNR and CDR2 FQNEAQ (reference sequence). V was shortened by 5 bases and J by 3 bases, with 16 bases between the two germline ends. This CDR3 has 15 amino acids. The CDR3 region is CASSPGPRTYYGYTF. The CDR3 DNA sequence: TGTGCCAGCAGCCCTGGCCCTAGGACATACTATGGCTACACCTTC.